This TCR beta chain came from a study of CD8 T cells in ankylosing spondylitis. Regarding the study as a whole: Earlier studies detected some motif variants in reactive arthritis synovial fluid and blood.

TCRdb re-called the 5' RACE reads through MiXCR, storing one row per CDR3 protein. Of over 200,000 distinct CDR3 sequences in the sample, 10% to 13% are singletons; the top ten hold 21%. This clonotype occurred many times. Antigen specificity is unknown. CDR1 is KGHDR, CDR2 SFDVKD, per germline. V was shortened by 2 bases and J by 4 bases, with 8 bases between the two germline ends. The CDR3 covers 13 residues. J is TRBJ2-7 and V is TRBV24-1; no clear D. Sample: blood, either unsorted or a sorted T cell fraction (not recorded which). This TCR came from a male donor with ankylosing spondylitis or in good health (not recorded which). The CDR3 reads CATSDSHQYEQYF. The CDR3 DNA follows: TGTGCCACCAGTGATTCCCACCAATACGAGCAGTACTTC.